The 16 T cell receptor beta chains below all came from one sample that was sequenced in a study of CD8+ T cells in alopecia areata. Investigators isolated RNA and reverse transcribed it into cDNA to act as the sequencing template. Sequenced by immunoSEQ multiplex PCR; TCRdb stores in-frame clones only, minus some. The data show around 13,000 clones, about 70% seen once. Noted treatment: oral pan-JAK inhibitor, 5-10 mg twice daily. Obtained from alopecia areata patients were lesional scalp punch biopsies along with peripheral blood. The sequencing here drew on skin, taken at week 4, from a patient treated with tofacitinib. These TCRs come from a human donor with alopecia areata.

V and J are TRBV7-8 and TRBJ2-5; 10 bases are shared with TRBD2. Trimming at V came to 3 bases and at J to 2 bases, leaving 3 bases not matched to a gene. This CDR3 contains 15 residues. Germline V gene data show CDR1 as SGHVS and CDR2 as FQNEAQ. The CDR3 is CASSFSGGRQETQYF. Here the CDR3 DNA reads TGTGCCAGCAGCTTTAGCGGGGGGAGGCAAGAGACCCAGTACTTC.

In its sample, this clone was seen a few times. The chain uses TRBV6-1 and TRBJ1-2; possibly TRBD1 for D (5 bases). The germline CDR1 and CDR2 sequences are MNHNS and SASEGT. Trimming cost V 6 bases and J 0 bases, with 11 bases left between them. The CDR3 length is 14 residues. The CDR3 nucleotides read TGTGCCAGCAGCCGCGGGACTTCTAACTATGGCTACACCTTC. Protein: CASSRGTSNYGYTF.

The V gene is TRBV30, the J gene TRBJ1-2; D ambiguous. V was clipped by 5 bases and J by 4 bases, with 11 bases between them. Germline CDR1 reads GTSNPN; CDR2 reads SVGIG (reference sequence). The length of the CDR3 is 12 residues. The CDR3 region has the DNA TGTGCCTGGGACTTCGCGGGCTATGGCTACACCTTC. Amino acid sequence: CAWDFAGYGYTF.

The J gene is TRBJ1-2, the V gene TRBV27; D gene uncertain. The V end was cut by 5 bases, the J end by 0 bases, with 13 bases between. In germline, CDR1 is MNHEY, CDR2 SMNVEV (reference sequence). This CDR3 is built from 15 residues. CDR3 amino acids: CASSPYPGANYGYTF. In nucleotides, the CDR3 is TGTGCCAGCAGTCCTTACCCAGGAGCTAACTATGGCTACACCTTC.

This clone was seen a handful of times. In nucleotides, the CDR3 is TGCGCCAGCAGTGGGGTAGGGGCGGACCTTGAGCAGTTCTTC. Amino acids: CASSGVGADLEQFF. The chain couples TRBV5-1 to TRBJ2-1; D perhaps matches TRBD1 (5 bases). V lost 5 bases to trimming and J lost 9 bases, with 18 bases between them. Per the germline V gene, CDR1 is SGHRS and CDR2 is YFSETQ. There are 14 residues in the CDR3.

This clone appeared a few times. This rearrangement joins TRBV25-1 to TRBJ2-7; 7 nucleotides align to TRBD1. CDR1 is MGHDK and CDR2 is SYGVNS in the germline V gene. The V and J ends lost 5 bases and 6 bases, in that order; junction bases with no gene match: 4. This CDR3 region has 12 residues. The CDR3 loop is CASSTTGLEQYF. Written as DNA, the CDR3 is TGTGCCAGCAGTACGACAGGGCTCGAGCAGTACTTC.

The chain uses TRBV6-1 and TRBJ1-5, with 7 bases fitting TRBD1. The CDR3 sequence is 14 residues long. Per germline, CDR1 MNHNS and CDR2 SASEGT. The junction had 8 bases not matched to a gene; V was cut back by 8 bases and J by 4 bases. The CDR3 nucleotides are TGTGCCAGCTTGGGACAGAATATAAATCAGCCCCAGCATTTT. It codes for CASLGQNINQPQHF.

This chain links TRBV7-8 with TRBJ1-1; D remains ambiguous. V lost 1 base, J lost 11 bases, and 14 bases lay in between. The CDR3 has 13 amino acids. The germline gives CDR1 SGHVS, CDR2 FQNEAQ. CDR3: CASSLVEARLAFF. CDR3 DNA sequence: TGTGCCAGCAGCTTAGTAGAGGCGAGGTTGGCTTTCTTT. Drawing the rest from reference TRBV7-8 and TRBJ1-1, the complete variable domain is GAGVSQSPRYKVAKRGQDVALRCDPISGHVSLFWYQQALGQGPEFLTYFQNEAQLDKSGLPSDRFFAERPEGSVSTLKIQRTQQEDSAVYLCASSLVEARLAFFGQGTRLTVV.

The chain joins TRBV4-2 to TRBJ1-6; 7 bases line up with TRBD1. CDR3 size: 16 residues. CDR1 is LGHNA and CDR2 is YNFKEQ in the germline V gene. J was trimmed by 0 bases and V by 6 bases; bases with no gene match: 5. CDR3 sequence: CASREGQSSYNSPLHF. The CDR3 nucleotides are TGTGCCAGCAGGGAGGGACAGAGCTCCTATAATTCACCCCTCCACTTT.

This clone was seen a single time. The CDR3: CASSYIETQYF. The CDR3 bases are TGTGCCAGCAGTTATATAGAGACCCAGTACTTC. The rearrangement joins TRBV6-5 to TRBJ2-5; no definite D call. CDR3 length: 11 residues. Trimming left V 3 bases short and J 4 bases short, with 3 bases between. Germline V CDR1 and CDR2: MNHEY, SVGAGI.

This clone was picked up a small number of times. The V call is TRBV10-3, the J call TRBJ2-1, with 9 positions matching TRBD1. This CDR3 is built from 15 residues. Germline-derived CDR1 and CDR2 are ENHRY and SYGVKD. V dropped 5 bases and J dropped 2; count of bases not matched to a gene: 4. CDR3 loop: CAISKQGAPYNEQFF. CDR3 DNA sequence: TGTGCCATCAGTAAACAGGGGGCTCCCTACAATGAGCAGTTCTTC.

V gene TRBV5-1 combines with J gene TRBJ2-1; 11 bases match TRBD2. There are 16 residues in the CDR3. Germline lookup yields CDR1 SGHRS and CDR2 YFSETQ. V gave up 3 bases and J gave up 4 bases; unmatched junction bases: 6. Here the CDR3 reads CASSSPLAGGYNEQFF. Written as DNA, the CDR3 is TGCGCCAGCAGCTCGCCGTTAGCGGGGGGGTACAATGAGCAGTTCTTC.

This clone rates as medium-sized. The V gene is TRBV6-6, the J gene TRBJ2-3; TRBD2 matches 14 bases. Germline-derived CDR1 and CDR2 are MNHNY and SVGAGI (reference sequence). This CDR3 contains 16 residues. V was pared by 4 bases and J by 1 base, with 1 base of the junction left unmatched. The CDR3 here is CASSLGLAGGTDTQYF. The CDR3 nucleotides read TGTGCCAGCAGTTTGGGACTAGCGGGGGGCACAGATACGCAGTATTTT.

There are a few counts of this clone. The chain uses TRBV6-6 and TRBJ2-1; D is possibly TRBD2 (5 bases). CDR3 size: 12 residues. Germline CDR1 MNHNY, CDR2 SVGAGI (reference sequence). Trimming left V 5 bases short and J 7 bases short, with 9 bases between. CDR3 coding DNA: TGTGCCAGCAGTCCCGGGGTAAATGAGCAGTTCTTC. This sequence encodes CASSPGVNEQFF.

The chain links TRBV6-6 to TRBJ1-6, with D possibly TRBD1 on 6 matching bases. The germline V gene encodes CDR1 MNHNY and CDR2 SVGAGI (reference sequence). CDR3 length: 14 amino acids. V lost 8 bases and J lost 10, with 18 bases in between. The CDR3 spells CASGASYRDSPLHF. The CDR3 DNA reads TGTGCCAGCGGGGCCTCCTACAGGGACTCACCCCTCCACTTT.

J is TRBJ2-5 and V is TRBV4-3, with D maybe TRBD1 (5 bases). V dropped 1 base and J dropped 3 bases, with 9 bases sitting between them. The CDR3 has 14 residues. Looked up from germline, CDR1 is LGHNA and CDR2 is YSLEER. CDR3 DNA sequence: TGCGCCAGCAGCCAAGGCCTCAGGGAAGAGACCCAGTACTTC. Protein sequence: CASSQGLREETQYF.